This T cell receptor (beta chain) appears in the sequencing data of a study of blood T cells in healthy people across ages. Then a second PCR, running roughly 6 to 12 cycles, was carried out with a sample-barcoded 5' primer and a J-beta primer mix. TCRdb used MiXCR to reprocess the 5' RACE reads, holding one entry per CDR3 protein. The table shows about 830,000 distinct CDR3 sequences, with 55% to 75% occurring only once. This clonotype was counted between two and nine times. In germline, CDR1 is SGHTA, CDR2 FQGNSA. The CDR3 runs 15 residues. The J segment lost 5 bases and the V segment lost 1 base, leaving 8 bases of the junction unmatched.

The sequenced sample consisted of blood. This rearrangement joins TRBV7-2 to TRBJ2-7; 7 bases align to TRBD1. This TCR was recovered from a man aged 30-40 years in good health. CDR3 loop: CASSLETQGGHEQYF. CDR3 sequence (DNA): TGTGCCAGCAGCTTAGAGACGCAAGGGGGCCACGAGCAGTACTTC.